This TCR beta chain was obtained from a study of T cell repertoires and HLA-DP antigens. Background on the study: In vitro CD4+ alloreactivity was against HeLa-presented HLA-DP. Two male donors and one female donor spanned ages 18-to-29 through 60-to-69.

The V segment lost 4 bases and the J segment 7 bases; nucleotides outside the gene matches: 13. The CDR3 length is 18 residues. Germline V gives CDR1 MDHEN, CDR2 SYDVKM. The method was immunoSEQ multiplex PCR; TCRdb's version includes in-frame clones alone and lacks a portion of them. This table has around 110,000 clones, about 92% appearing once. The study's findings and limits: Previously undetected clones averaged about 35% and 50% against the two alleles respectively.

Turning to this clone: The antigen is not known.

The chain links TRBV28 to TRBJ2-7; 16 bases align to TRBD2. Sequencing used CD4+ T cells from PBMCs. The sequence was collected from a young woman in good health and CMV-seronegative. DNA of the CDR3: TGTGCCAGCAGTTCGCAATCCGGGACTAGCGGGAGGGCCAGAGAGCAGTACTTC. It is translated as CASSSQSGTSGRAREQYF.